Presented here are 20 T cell receptor beta chains from one specimen sequenced in a study of cytomegalovirus exposure and HLA in healthy donors. The primer mix had 60 Vbeta and 13 Jbeta primers. Clones were read by immunoSEQ multiplex PCR, and TCRdb kept only the in-frame ones, dropping some. This table holds 150,000 to 200,000 clones, 87% found once. Sample: PBMCs. These TCRs come from a boy aged 2 to 9 in good health and CMV-seronegative.

The gene calls are TRBV7-3 and TRBJ2-1, with 8 bases aligning to TRBD2. This CDR3 comprises 14 residues. V was pared by 5 bases and J by 10 bases, with 10 bases of the junction left unmatched. Germline loops: CDR1 SGHTA, CDR2 FQGTGA. CDR3 protein: CASSPGLAVGEQFF. CDR3 DNA: TGTGCCAGCAGCCCAGGACTAGCTGTTGGAGAGCAGTTCTTC.

This clone has just one count. The J gene is TRBJ1-5, the V gene TRBV6-6, with TRBD1 matching over 7 bases. Looked up from germline, CDR1 is MNHNY and CDR2 is SVGAGI (reference sequence). This CDR3 region has 12 residues. The V and J ends lost 10 bases and 1 base, in that order; junction bases with no gene match: 1. The CDR3 DNA reads as TGTGCCACACAGGGGAGCAATCAGCCCCAGCATTTT. Protein sequence: CATQGSNQPQHF.

This chain connects TRBV5-1 to TRBJ2-1; 8 bases are shared with TRBD1. J was trimmed by 4 bases and V by 4 bases; bases with no gene match: 7. CDR1 SGHRS and CDR2 YFSETQ come from the germline V gene. The CDR3 covers 15 residues. CDR3 residues: CASSAGQGQYNEQFF. CDR3 bases: TGCGCCAGCAGCGCCGGACAGGGCCAATACAATGAGCAGTTCTTC.

The V and J genes are TRBV6-4 and TRBJ2-3; 7 nucleotides match TRBD1. Germline-derived CDR1 and CDR2 are MRHNA and SNTAGT. The CDR3 contains 15 residues. Unmatched junction bases numbered 7, after V lost 5 bases and J lost 2 bases. CDR3 amino acids: CASSPQGFDTDTQYF. CDR3 bases: TGTGCCAGCAGTCCACAGGGGTTTGACACAGATACGCAGTATTTT.

In the case of this clone: The junction differs from germline at one of its ends, possibly a read error. V gene TRBV30 combines with J gene TRBJ2-1; 8 nucleotides match TRBD1. The length of the CDR3 is 11 residues. In germline, CDR1 is GTSNPN, CDR2 SVGIG (reference sequence). This chain's CDR3 is CAWSGGTGFLF. The CDR3 bases are TGTGCCTGGAGTGGGGGGACAGGCTTTCTCTTC.

This rearrangement joins TRBV23-1 to TRBJ2-5, with D possibly TRBD2 on 5 matching bases. TRBV23-1 is classed as an ORF, of uncertain function. Deletions cut 8 bases from V and 2 bases from J, with 12 bases between. The CDR3 is made up of 13 amino acids. The CDR3 DNA reads as TGCGCCAGCCCGGGGAAAGGACAAGAGACCCAGTACTTC. It codes for CASPGKGQETQYF.

V and J are TRBV7-8 and TRBJ2-1; the match to TRBD1 covers 7 bases. The V segment lost 5 bases and the J segment 0 bases; nucleotides outside the gene matches: 7. The CDR3 length is 16 residues. The V gene's germline CDR1 is SGHVS and CDR2 FQNEAQ. CDR3 nucleotides: TGTGCCAGCAGCACGGGGACAGATAGCTCCTACAATGAGCAGTTCTTC. Residues: CASSTGTDSSYNEQFF.

This clone was seen just once. The V and J genes are TRBV4-2 and TRBJ1-1; TRBD1 is a possible D gene (6 bases). CDR1 LGHNA and CDR2 YNFKEQ come from the germline V gene. The CDR3 length is 18 residues. V was shortened by 4 bases and J by 3 bases, with 24 bases between the two germline ends. The CDR3 loop is CASSPRVRGGFKDTEAFF. CDR3 nucleotides: TGTGCCAGCAGCCCCCGAGTCCGGGGGGGCTTTAAGGACACTGAAGCTTTCTTT.

In this sample, this clone turned up once. The chain links TRBV28 to TRBJ1-5; 8 positions match TRBD1. The CDR3 is 16 amino acids. V lost 6 bases, J lost 2 bases, and 9 bases stayed unmatched. CDR1 is MDHEN and CDR2 is SYDVKM in the germline V gene. The CDR3 sequence: CASRSGQGWGNQPQHF. CDR3 sequence (DNA): TGTGCCAGCAGGTCCGGACAGGGCTGGGGCAATCAGCCCCAGCATTTT.

This sequence joins TRBV18 and TRBJ2-2; a weak D match, TRBD1 (6 bases). The V gene lost 0 bases and the J gene lost 3 bases, with 23 bases spanning the gap. The CDR3 is made up of 20 amino acids. In germline, CDR1 is KGHSH, CDR2 LQKENI. CDR3 region: CASSPPLRINRDNYTGELFF. CDR3 DNA sequence: TGTGCCAGCTCACCACCACTCCGAATTAACCGGGACAACTACACCGGGGAGCTGTTTTTT.

V and J are TRBV18 and TRBJ2-1, with 14 bases that match TRBD2. V shed 4 bases and J 0 bases; nucleotides not matched to a gene: 2. The CDR3 is made up of 17 amino acids. Germline V CDR1 and CDR2: KGHSH, LQKENI. The CDR3: CASSHGTSGSSYNEQFF. The DNA of the CDR3 is TGTGCCAGCTCACACGGGACTAGCGGGAGCTCCTACAATGAGCAGTTCTTC.

This chain uses TRBV30 with TRBJ1-4; 11 nucleotides agree with TRBD1. The CDR3 runs to 14 residues. Germline V gene data show CDR1 as GTSNPN and CDR2 as SVGIG (reference sequence). Trimming removed 2 bases from V and 10 bases from J; junction bases left unmatched: 6. The CDR3 spells CAWSQRGTGGKLFF. For the CDR3, the DNA is TGTGCCTGGAGTCAAAGGGGGACAGGGGGAAAACTGTTTTTT.

The genes are TRBV5-1 and TRBJ2-1, with D perhaps TRBD2 (5 bases). Germline CDR1 and CDR2: SGHRS and YFSETQ. The CDR3 is made up of 13 amino acids. V was pared by 1 base and J by 9 bases, with 11 bases between. The CDR3 loop reads CASSLTLATEQFF. The CDR3 nucleotides read TGCGCCAGCAGCTTGACCTTAGCGACTGAGCAGTTCTTC.

The CDR3 nucleotides read TGTGCCAGCAGCCCGCGTCGGGGTTCCTACGAGCAGTACTTC. Protein sequence: CASSPRRGSYEQYF. The chain links TRBV14 to TRBJ2-7; D might be TRBD2 (5 bases). This CDR3 has 14 amino acids. V was pared by 4 bases and J by 1 base, with 11 bases between. CDR1 and CDR2 from the germline V gene are SGHDN and FVKESK.

Concerning this clone: Germline is not matched at one junction end, which may reflect a read error. The chain is built from TRBV7-9 and TRBJ2-3; 8 bases map to TRBD2. Looked up from germline, CDR1 is SEHNR and CDR2 is FQNEAQ (reference sequence). This CDR3 has 19 residues. The CDR3 DNA sequence: TGTTCCAGCAGCTTGCCTGGAGGCGGGAGGCCTGTTAGCACAGATACGCAGTATTTT. The encoded protein is CSSSLPGGGRPVSTDTQYF. Full variable domain (missing parts from reference TRBV7-9 and TRBJ2-3): DTGVSQNPRHKITKRGQNVTFRCDPISEHNRLYWYRQTLGQGPEFLTYFQNEAQLEKSRLLSDRFSAERPKGSFSTLEIQRTEQGDSAMYLCSSSLPGGGRPVSTDTQYFGPGTRLTVL.

This sequence joins TRBV7-6 and TRBJ2-7; D uncertain. CDR3 length: 14 residues. V was shortened by 4 bases and J by 0 bases, with 10 bases between the two germline ends. Germline-derived CDR1 and CDR2 are SGHVS and FNYEAQ. The CDR3 region has the DNA TGTGCCAGCAGCTCCCCGAGCCTCTCCTACGAGCAGTACTTC. It is translated as CASSSPSLSYEQYF.

This clone was detected once. The V and J genes are TRBV5-1 and TRBJ2-7; 10 bases line up with TRBD1. Germline V gene lookup returns CDR1 SGHRS and CDR2 YFSETQ. This CDR3 has 14 residues. The J segment lost 6 bases and the V segment lost 4 bases, leaving 7 bases of the junction unmatched. CDR3 protein: CASSATGTGAEQYF. CDR3 bases: TGCGCCAGCAGCGCAACCGGGACAGGGGCCGAGCAGTACTTC.

The V and J genes are TRBV5-1 and TRBJ2-7, with no clear D. V shed 4 bases and J shed 0 bases, with 8 bases lying between them. The germline V gene encodes CDR1 SGHRS and CDR2 YFSETQ. CDR3 length: 13 residues. In DNA, the CDR3 is TGCGCCAGCAGCCAGGCAGCCTCCTACGAGCAGTACTTC. Translation gives CASSQAASYEQYF.

This clone was observed a single time. The V call is TRBV29-1, the J call TRBJ2-2, with a weak D call TRBD1 (6 bases). Germline CDR1 SQVTM, CDR2 ANQGSEA. The V end lost 2 bases, the J end lost 0 bases, and 13 bases lay between the germline ends. The CDR3 runs to 16 residues. The CDR3 sequence: CSVELRGQANTGELFF. The CDR3, as DNA: TGCAGCGTTGAACTCAGGGGCCAAGCGAACACCGGGGAGCTGTTTTTT.

The V call is TRBV30, the J call TRBJ2-7; 10 bases line up with TRBD2. The CDR3 length is 17 residues. CDR1 is GTSNPN, CDR2 SVGIG, per germline (reference sequence). V trimming: 6 bases; J trimming: 4 bases; junction bases outside the gene matches: 18. CDR3 DNA: TGTGCCTGTCAAGTGTATGTGAAACTAGCGGGATCGTACGAGCAGTACTTC. Encoded protein: CACQVYVKLAGSYEQYF.